This T cell receptor beta chain came from a study of T cells after yellow fever vaccination. General observations from the study: Some clonotypes, a small share, were shared between CD4 and CD8 compartments. Post-booster repertoires again held most primary-vaccination clones (roughly 96% CD4, just under 90% CD8).

The germline CDR1 and CDR2 sequences are LNHDA and SQIVND (reference sequence). Trimming cost V 7 bases and J 8 bases; bases outside gene matches: 4. The CDR3 is 11 residues long. Note on this clonotype: Its target is unknown.

For TCR, cDNA came from 5'RACE template switching, which added a universal primer site and UMIs. MiXCR, applied by TCRdb to the 5' RACE reads, yields one record per CDR3 protein. The repertoire holds over 300,000 distinct CDR3 sequences, with roughly 3.5% as singletons. This receptor was obtained from a man younger than 35 who received the YFV17D yellow fever vaccine. The chain carries TRBV19 and TRBJ1-2, with 7 bases lining up with TRBD1. The specimen comprised PBMCs, sampled on the day of the yellow fever booster vaccination. CDR3 loop: CASTGGRGYTF. The CDR3 DNA is TGTGCCAGTACAGGGGGTCGAGGCTACACCTTC.